The clone carrying this T cell receptor (beta chain) was seen ten or more times. The source of the sample is a study of T-cell reconstitution after alpha-beta-depleted transplantation in children. As it was prepared, the TCRbeta library received unique molecular identifiers. One entry per CDR3 protein, called by TCRdb with MiXCR from the PCR reads. The data contain around 87,000 distinct CDR3 sequences, approximately 8.4% of them singletons. This CDR3 region has 15 residues. Germline V gives CDR1 SGHRS, CDR2 YFSETQ. The ends lost 3 bases at V and 4 bases at J; junction bases unmatched: 6. The V gene is TRBV5-1, the J gene TRBJ2-2, with 7 bases matching TRBD1. This receptor was obtained from a human donor who donated a stem cell graft to a child with congenital amegakaryocytic thrombocytopenia. The specimen comprised PBMCs from the stem cell graft donor, sampled from the stem cell graft. The CDR3 reads CASSWTTGPTGELFF. The CDR3 coding sequence is TGCGCCAGCAGCTGGACGACAGGGCCCACCGGGGAGCTGTTTTTT.